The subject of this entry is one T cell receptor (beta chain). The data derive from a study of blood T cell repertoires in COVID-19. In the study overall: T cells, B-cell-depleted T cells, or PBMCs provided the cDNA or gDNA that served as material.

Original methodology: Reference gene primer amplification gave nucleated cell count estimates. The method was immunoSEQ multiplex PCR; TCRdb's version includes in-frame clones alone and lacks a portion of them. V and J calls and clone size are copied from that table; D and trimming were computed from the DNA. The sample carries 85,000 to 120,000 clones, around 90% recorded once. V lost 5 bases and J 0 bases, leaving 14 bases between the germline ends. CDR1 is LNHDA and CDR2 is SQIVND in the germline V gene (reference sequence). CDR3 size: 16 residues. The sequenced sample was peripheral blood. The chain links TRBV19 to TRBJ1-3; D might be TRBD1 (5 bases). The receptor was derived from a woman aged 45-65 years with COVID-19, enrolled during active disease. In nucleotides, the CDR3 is TGTGCCAGTAGTCTCCGCGGGACGGCCTCTGGAAACACCATATATTTT. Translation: CASSLRGTASGNTIYF.